This TCR beta chain was found in a study of regulatory T cells in long-lasting Graves disease. The time point denotes: persistent/refractory GD, antithyroid drugs over 5 years with positive TRAb. PBMC-derived RNA was used for the TCR library. This clonotype was picked up a small number of times. Its antigen is not identified. Looked up from germline, CDR1 is LNHDA and CDR2 is SQIVND (reference sequence). This CDR3 is built from 12 residues. V was pared by 6 bases and J by 8 bases, with 6 bases of the junction left unmatched. General study findings and limits: There were preferences for TRBV28, TRBJ1-2 and TRBJ2-5 in persistent disease.

Building of the TCR beta libraries involved iRepertoire HTBI primers and Arm-PCR of CDR3 regions. TCRdb redid the calling of the multiplex PCR reads with MiXCR, one entry per CDR3 protein. The sample includes about 290,000 distinct CDR3 sequences, 22% seen only once; the top ten take roughly 50%. This specimen consisted of peripheral blood mononuclear cells (PBMCs), obtained when the disease was refractory, from a patient treated with antithyroid drugs. This clonotype was sampled from a female donor with Graves disease. The chain combines TRBV19 with TRBJ1-2; TRBD1 matches 7 bases. CDR3 region: CASSDRVYGYTF. The CDR3 DNA reads TGTGCCAGTAGCGACAGGGTGTACGGCTACACCTTC.